The present entry profiles one T cell receptor beta chain with its context. The sample originates from a study of blood T cell repertoires in COVID-19. Study overall: The analysed material was cDNA or gDNA that came from T cells, B-cell-depleted T cells, or PBMCs.

Per the authors' pipeline: The authors estimated nucleated cell counts from reference gene primer amplification. TCRdb keeps only in-frame clones here, not all; method: immunoSEQ multiplex PCR. From that table come the V and J calls and clone size; the DNA was used to work out D and trimming. In the table there are roughly 250,000 clones, roughly nine tenths of which are singletons. This CDR3 has 15 residues. J lost 0 bases, V lost 3 bases, and 7 bases had no gene match. The germline CDR1 and CDR2 sequences are DFQATT and SNEGSKA (reference sequence). This sequence originates from a man aged 55 to 70 who had recovered from COVID-19. Sequenced: peripheral blood. The rearrangement links TRBV20-1 to TRBJ2-7, with TRBD2 matching over 8 bases. CDR3 amino acids: CSASVAGGASYEQYV. The DNA for the CDR3 is TGCAGTGCTAGTGTGGCCGGGGGGGCCTCCTACGAGCAGTACGTC.